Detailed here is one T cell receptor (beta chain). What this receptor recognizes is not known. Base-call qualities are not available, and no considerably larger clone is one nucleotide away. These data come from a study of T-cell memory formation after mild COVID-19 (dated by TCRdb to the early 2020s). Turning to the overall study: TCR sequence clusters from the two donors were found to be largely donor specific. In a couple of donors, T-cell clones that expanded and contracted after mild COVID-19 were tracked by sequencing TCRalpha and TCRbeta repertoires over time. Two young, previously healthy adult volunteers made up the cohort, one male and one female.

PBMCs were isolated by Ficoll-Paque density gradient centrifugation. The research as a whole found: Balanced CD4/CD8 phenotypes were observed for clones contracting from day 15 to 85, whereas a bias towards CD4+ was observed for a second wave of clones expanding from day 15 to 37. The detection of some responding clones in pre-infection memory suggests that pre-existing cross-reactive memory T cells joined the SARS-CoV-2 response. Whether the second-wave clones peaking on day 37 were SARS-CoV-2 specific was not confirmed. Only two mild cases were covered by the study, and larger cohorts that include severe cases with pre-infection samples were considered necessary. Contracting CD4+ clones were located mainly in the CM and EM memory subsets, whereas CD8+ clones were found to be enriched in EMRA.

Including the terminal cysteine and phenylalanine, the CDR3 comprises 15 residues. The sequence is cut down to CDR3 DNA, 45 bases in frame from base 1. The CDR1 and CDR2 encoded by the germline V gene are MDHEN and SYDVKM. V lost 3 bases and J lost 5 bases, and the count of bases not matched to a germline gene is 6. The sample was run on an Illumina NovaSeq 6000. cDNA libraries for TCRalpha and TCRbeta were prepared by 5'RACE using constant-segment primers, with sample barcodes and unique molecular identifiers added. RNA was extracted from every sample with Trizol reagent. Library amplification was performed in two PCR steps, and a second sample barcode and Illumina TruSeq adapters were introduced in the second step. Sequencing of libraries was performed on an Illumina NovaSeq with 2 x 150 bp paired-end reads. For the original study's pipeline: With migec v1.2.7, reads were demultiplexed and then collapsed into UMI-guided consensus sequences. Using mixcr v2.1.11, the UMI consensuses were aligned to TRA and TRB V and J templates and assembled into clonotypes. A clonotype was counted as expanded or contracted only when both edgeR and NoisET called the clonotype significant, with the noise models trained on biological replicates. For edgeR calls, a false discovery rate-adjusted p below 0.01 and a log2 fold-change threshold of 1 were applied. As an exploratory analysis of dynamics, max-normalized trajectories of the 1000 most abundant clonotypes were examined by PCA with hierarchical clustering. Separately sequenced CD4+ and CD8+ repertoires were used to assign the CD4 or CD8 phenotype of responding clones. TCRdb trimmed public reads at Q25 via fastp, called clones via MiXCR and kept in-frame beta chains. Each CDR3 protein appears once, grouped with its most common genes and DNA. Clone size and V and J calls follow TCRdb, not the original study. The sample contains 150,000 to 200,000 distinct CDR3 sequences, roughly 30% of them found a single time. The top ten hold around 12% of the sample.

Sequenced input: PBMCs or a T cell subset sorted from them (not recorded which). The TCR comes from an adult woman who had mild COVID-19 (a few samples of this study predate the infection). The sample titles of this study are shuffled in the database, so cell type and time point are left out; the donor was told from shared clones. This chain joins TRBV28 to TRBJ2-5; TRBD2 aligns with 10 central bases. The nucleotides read TGTGCCAGCAGTTTCCCTAGCGGGAGTGCGGAGACCCAGTACTTC. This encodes CASSFPSGSAETQYF. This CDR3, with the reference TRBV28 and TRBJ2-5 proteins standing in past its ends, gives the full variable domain DVKVTQSSRYLVKRTGEKVFLECVQDMDHENMFWYRQDPGLGLRLIYFSYDVKMKEKGDIPEGYSVSREKKERFSLILESASTNQTSMYLCASSFPSGSAETQYFGPGTRLLVL.